Presented here are 3 T cell receptor beta chains from one specimen sequenced in a study of blood T cells in healthy people across ages. Using a J-beta primer mix together with a sample-barcoded 5' primer, a second PCR was run for about 6 to 12 cycles. TCRdb passed the 5' RACE reads through MiXCR, listing each CDR3 protein once. The sample lists about 1.4 million distinct CDR3 sequences; approximately 59% were seen once. Sequenced: blood. The receptors shown here come from a man in his late teens or twenties in good health.

This clonotype turned up a few times. The chain has TRBV4-3 and TRBJ2-7; D unclear. Trimming left V 0 bases short and J 3 bases short, with 12 bases between. Germline V gene lookup returns CDR1 LGHNA and CDR2 YSLEER. CDR3 length equals 15 residues. CDR3: CASSQEKRGNYEQYF. Written as DNA, the CDR3 is TGCGCCAGCAGCCAAGAGAAGCGTGGCAACTACGAGCAGTACTTC.

The rearrangement links TRBV6-2 or TRBV6-3 to TRBJ2-3, with no clear D. The CDR3 contains 14 residues. Trimming shortened V by 6 bases and J by 6 bases, and 16 bases separated the two germline ends. The germline V gene has CDR1 MNHEY and CDR2 SVGEGT. Here the CDR3 DNA reads TGTGCCAGCAGAGAGACCCAGGTCCCCGATACGCAGTATTTT. Translation: CASRETQVPDTQYF.

Of note for this clonotype: The conserved phenylalanine or tryptophan normally closing the CDR3 is absent here, so this likely arose from a read error. The rearrangement uses TRBV15 and TRBJ2-3; unclear D gene. V was shortened by 0 bases and J by 4 bases, with 5 bases between the two germline ends. Germline-derived CDR1 and CDR2 are LNHNV and YYDKDF (reference sequence). The CDR3 covers 13 residues. CDR3 loop: CATSRDAPDTQYY. The DNA of the CDR3 is TGTGCCACCAGCAGAGATGCCCCAGATACGCAGTATTAT.